Listed here is a single TCR beta chain. Its specificity is unknown. Quantitative 5'-RACE with molecular barcodes produced the TCR beta libraries. TCRdb reprocessed the 5' RACE reads with MiXCR, giving one entry per CDR3 protein. The sample holds 800,000 to 900,000 distinct CDR3 sequences, 10% to 15% seen once. The data were obtained in a study of CD8 T cells in ankylosing spondylitis. General study findings and limits: Blood from ankylosing spondylitis patients appeared to carry a characteristic eight-variant TCR beta motif.

Germline V CDR1 and CDR2: SGHNT, YYREEE (reference sequence). CDR3 length: 14 amino acids. Trimming took off 1 base at V and 5 bases at J, with 12 bases between the two ends. This sequence was found in a male donor with ankylosing spondylitis. Sequenced material: blood, either unsorted or a sorted T cell fraction (not recorded which). The rearrangement joins TRBV5-4 to TRBJ1-1; the D gene is possibly TRBD1 (5 bases). CDR3 DNA sequence: TGTGCCAGCAGCTTGTCGGGGGTTTCGACTGAAGCTTTCTTT. It is translated as CASSLSGVSTEAFF.